This T cell receptor beta chain was sequenced during a study of T cells after yellow fever vaccination. V lost 1 base and J lost 5, with 11 bases in between. The CDR3 has 13 residues. In germline, CDR1 is DFQATT, CDR2 SNEGSKA (reference sequence). Template switching with 5'RACE generated the TCR cDNA and added a universal primer site and UMIs. TCRdb ran MiXCR on the 5' RACE reads and lists one entry per CDR3 protein. The sample shows about 580,000 distinct CDR3 sequences, less than 20% of them seen only once. This sample comprised PBMCs, obtained 5 days after the first yellow fever vaccination. The clonotype comes from a man between 18 and 29 years old who received the YFV17D yellow fever vaccine. The V and J genes are TRBV20-1 and TRBJ1-1; no firm D call. CDR3 protein: CSARVRLGTEAFF. CDR3 in DNA: TGCAGTGCTAGAGTTAGGTTGGGGACTGAAGCTTTCTTT.